A selection of T cell receptor beta chains follows, all from one sample in a study of a mutant IDH1 vaccine in newly diagnosed glioma. Profiled with immunoSEQ multiplex PCR; TCRdb holds only in-frame clones, not every one. This sample yields under 80,000 clones, of which approximately 83% are seen a single time; 2.9% belongs to the top ten. Sequenced material: PBMCs, taken from a glioma patient treated with radiotherapy, temozolomide or both. These receptors were collected from a man younger than 45 with glioma. Each CDR3 is given with its conserved first and last residue. Fields, in order: D gene, clone size, J gene, V gene, CDR3 protein, CDR3 DNA. The D gene is left open where the match is weak. Not all rows give a size; the values are once, few, many and, for expanded clones, a class.

TRBD1 NA TRBJ1-4 TRBV2 CASSVTGGRVNEKLFF TGTGCCAGCAGCGTTACAGGGGGCCGGGTTAATGAAAAACTGTTTTTT
NA NA TRBJ2-1 TRBV27 CASSLSGVLYNEQFF TGTGCCAGCAGTTTATCGGGGGTTCTCTACAATGAGCAGTTCTTC
NA NA TRBJ1-2 TRBV4-1 CASSQDQAQLYGYTF TGCGCCAGCAGCCAAGATCAGGCCCAACTCTATGGCTACACCTTC
TRBD1 NA TRBJ2-5 TRBV4-1 CASSQEGDRGRETQYF TGCGCCAGCAGCCAAGAAGGCGACAGGGGGCGGGAGACCCAGTACTTC
TRBD1 NA TRBJ1-2 TRBV29-1 CSVEDLLGQPLYLYGYTF TGCAGCGTTGAAGATCTTCTGGGACAGCCCCTATACCTCTATGGCTACACCTTC
NA NA TRBJ2-2 TRBV6-5 CASSSYWGGELFF TGTGCCAGCAGTTCCTACTGGGGCGGGGAGCTGTTTTTT
NA few TRBJ1-5 TRBV27 CASSLAGPRGNQPQHF TGTGCCAGCAGTCTAGCCGGGCCGCGGGGCAATCAGCCCCAGCATTTT
NA NA TRBJ2-3 TRBV27 CASSLFPPRGSTDTQYF TGTGCCAGCAGTTTATTCCCCCCACGGGGCAGCACAGATACGCAGTATTTT
NA NA TRBJ2-7 TRBV19 CASSITPRTGYEQYF TGTGCCAGTAGTATCACCCCCCGGACGGGATACGAGCAGTACTTC
NA few TRBJ1-1 TRBV5-4 CAAQLNTEAFF TGTGCCGCACAATTGAACACTGAAGCTTTCTTT
NA NA TRBJ2-3 TRBV7-8 CASSFRDTSTDTQYF TGTGCCAGCAGTTTCCGGGACACCAGCACAGATACGCAGTATTTT
NA NA TRBJ2-7 TRBV25-1 CASSPLWDRAYEQYF NA
NA NA TRBJ1-3 TRBV6-5 CASRTGAGNTIYF TGTGCCAGCAGAACCGGGGCTGGAAACACCATATATTTT
NA NA TRBJ1-4 TRBV2 CASSRGGPNEKLFF TGTGCCAGCAGCAGGGGTGGGCCTAATGAAAAACTGTTTTTT
TRBD1 NA TRBJ2-7 TRBV6-1 CASSSPWDSSYEQYF TGTGCCAGCAGTTCGCCTTGGGACAGCTCCTACGAGCAGTACTTC
NA NA TRBJ1-5 TRBV4-1 CASSSPRDAGQPQHF TGCGCCAGCAGCTCACCACGGGATGCCGGTCAGCCCCAGCATTTT
TRBD1 once TRBJ1-3 TRBV11-2 CASSSNRGAGPRSGNTIYF TGTGCCAGCAGCTCTAACAGGGGGGCTGGGCCCCGCTCTGGAAACACCATATATTTT
TRBD1 NA TRBJ2-7 TRBV15 CATSGVAGTGGEKSYEQYF TGTGCCACCAGCGGTGTAGCCGGGACAGGGGGCGAGAAAAGCTACGAGCAGTACTTC
NA NA TRBJ2-5 TRBV9 CASSVEDEETQYF TGTGCCAGCAGCGTAGAAGATGAAGAGACCCAGTACTTC
NA NA TRBJ1-1 TRBV2 CASRTDPRGHTEAFF TGTGCCAGCAGGACGGACCCACGAGGGCACACTGAAGCTTTCTTT
NA NA TRBJ1-4 TRBV6-1 CASSPTATNEKLFF TGTGCCAGCAGCCCGACAGCAACTAATGAAAAACTGTTTTTT
NA NA TRBJ2-7 TRBV5-1 CASSLPDTRSYEQYF TGTGCCAGCAGCTTACCGGACACCCGCTCCTACGAGCAGTACTTC
TRBD1 once TRBJ1-6 TRBV7-2 CASSSPGQEVPLHF TGTGCCAGCAGCTCTCCGGGACAGGAGGTACCCCTCCACTTT
NA NA TRBJ1-2 TRBV4-1 CASSPTQGIGYTF TGCGCCAGCAGCCCGACACAGGGAATTGGCTACACCTTC
TRBD1 NA TRBJ1-1 TRBV27 CASSGRTGLNTEAFF TGTGCCAGCAGTGGCAGGACAGGGTTGAACACTGAAGCTTTCTTT
TRBD1 NA TRBJ2-5 TRBV15 CATSSGTGQETQYF TGTGCCACCAGCAGCGGGACAGGCCAAGAGACCCAGTACTTC
TRBD2 NA TRBJ2-1 TRBV7-8 CASSLRPGTSGDLNEQFF TGTGCCAGCAGCTTAAGGCCCGGGACTAGCGGGGACCTCAATGAGCAGTTCTTC